This TCR beta chain was recovered during a study of blood T cell repertoires in COVID-19. Study background: Sources were T cells, B-cell-depleted T cells, or PBMCs; the material itself was cDNA or gDNA.

Per the original methods: The assay estimated nucleated cells by amplifying reference gene primers. The table came from immunoSEQ multiplex PCR; TCRdb's copy has only in-frame clones and leaves some out. The D gene and trimming were derived from the DNA, and the V and J assignments and clone size from that table. The sample consists of roughly 190,000 clones, roughly 84% of them appearing once. Participants had their cohort set by participant-reported clinical history. The germline V and J ends were trimmed by 2 bases and 3 bases, with 17 bases remaining between them. The CDR3 has 16 residues. Germline V gene lookup returns CDR1 MNHEY and CDR2 SVGAGI.

The chain joins TRBV6-5 to TRBJ2-7; tentative D call: TRBD1 (6 bases). The sample taken for sequencing was PBMCs or T cells enriched from blood (not recorded which). This clonotype was obtained from a woman in her 30s who had been exposed to COVID-19. The CDR3 sequence is CASSYHRLEGVYEQYF. In DNA form, the CDR3 reads TGTGCCAGCAGTTACCACCGACTCGAGGGGGTCTACGAGCAGTACTTC.